A single sample gave rise to the 16 T cell receptor beta chains below, sequenced in a study of blood T cell repertoires in COVID-19. Generated by immunoSEQ multiplex PCR, the TCRdb table keeps only in-frame clones and is missing some. The data hold over 70,000 clones, with 80% to 90% observed a single time. What was sequenced was peripheral blood. The receptors originated from a man older than 75 with acute or convalescent COVID-19.

This clone was counted between two and nine times. This chain links TRBV10-3 with TRBJ1-1; possibly TRBD1 for D (6 bases). This CDR3 has 12 amino acids. V lost 8 bases and J lost 4, with 11 bases in between. CDR1 and CDR2 from the germline V gene are ENHRY and SYGVKD. CDR3 protein: CAIGEGVTEAFF. CDR3 bases: TGTGCCATCGGGGAGGGGGTCACTGAAGCTTTCTTT.

V and J are TRBV3-1 (or the pseudogene TRBV3-2) and TRBJ1-1; no definite D call. Per germline, CDR1 LGHDT and CDR2 YNNKEL (reference sequence). This CDR3 is built from 13 residues. Trimming shortened V by 5 bases and J by 3 bases, and 10 bases separated the two germline ends. The CDR3 DNA reads TGTGCCAGCAGCTCCATTGTTGACACTGAAGCTTTCTTT. This sequence encodes CASSSIVDTEAFF.

The rearrangement joins TRBV5-1 to TRBJ1-4; D possibly corresponds to TRBD1 (6 bases). From germline, CDR1 is SGHRS and CDR2 YFSETQ. Trimming removed 4 bases from V and 11 bases from J, with 12 bases in between. This CDR3 region has 12 residues. The CDR3 loop reads CASSPQGTKLFF. The DNA of the CDR3 is TGCGCCAGCAGCCCCCAGGGGACCAAACTGTTTTTT.

V gene TRBV6-1 combines with J gene TRBJ1-5; 7 bases match TRBD1. Germline-derived CDR1 and CDR2 are MNHNS and SASEGT. The CDR3 loop spans 14 amino acids. V dropped 3 bases and J dropped 4; count of bases not matched to a gene: 3. The CDR3 DNA is TGTGCCAGCAGTGAGGGACAGAGTAATCAGCCCCAGCATTTT. Its translation is CASSEGQSNQPQHF.

A few counts support this clone. The chain recombines TRBV19 with TRBJ2-3; TRBD2 agrees at 12 bases. J was trimmed by 4 bases and V by 9 bases; bases with no gene match: 8. The CDR3 has 15 amino acids. Per the germline V gene, CDR1 is LNHDA and CDR2 is SQIVND (reference sequence). CDR3 DNA: TGTGCCAGCCAGCCACTAGCGGGAGGCGCAGATACGCAGTATTTT. This translates into CASQPLAGGADTQYF.

The rearrangement links TRBV7-6 to TRBJ2-7; the match to TRBD1 covers 7 bases. J lost 0 bases, V lost 5 bases, and 10 bases had no gene match. The germline V gene has CDR1 SGHVS and CDR2 FNYEAQ. This CDR3 has 16 residues. The CDR3 DNA reads as TGTGCCAGCAGCGAACGACAGGGAAGAGACTCCTACGAGCAGTACTTC. As protein: CASSERQGRDSYEQYF.

The J gene is TRBJ1-1, the V gene TRBV18; the D gene is possibly TRBD1 (5 bases). Per the germline V gene, CDR1 is KGHSH and CDR2 is LQKENI. The CDR3 spans 16 residues. V lost 4 bases, J lost 4 bases, and 19 bases lay in between. Here the CDR3 DNA reads TGTGCCAGCTCACAACACCCCCCCCGGGGGGGCACTGAAGCTTTCTTT. Translated, it gives CASSQHPPRGGTEAFF.

The chain has TRBV25-1 and TRBJ1-1, with D possibly matching TRBD1 (5 bases). The CDR3 totals 14 residues. V shed 5 bases and J shed 4 bases, with 14 bases lying between them. Germline assignment: CDR1 MGHDK and CDR2 SYGVNS. In DNA, the CDR3 is TGTGCCAGCAGTAGGGGCTGGTTGGGCACTGAAGCTTTCTTT. Translation: CASSRGWLGTEAFF.

As DNA, the CDR3 is TGTGCCAGCAGTTACTCGGGGGGTATAGACACCGGGGAGCTGTTTTTT. The encoded protein is CASSYSGGIDTGELFF. V gene TRBV6-5 combines with J gene TRBJ2-2, with D perhaps matching TRBD2 (6 bases). This CDR3 spans 16 amino acids. Germline CDR1 reads MNHEY; CDR2 reads SVGAGI. The V end was cut by 0 bases, the J end by 3 bases, with 11 bases between.

V gene TRBV25-1 combines with J gene TRBJ2-5; 7 bases map to TRBD2. Germline V gene data show CDR1 as MGHDK and CDR2 as SYGVNS. The CDR3 is 14 residues long. Trimming at V came to 1 base and at J to 7 bases, leaving 6 bases not matched to a gene. Written as DNA, the CDR3 is TGTGCCAGCAGTGAATGGGGGGGTAGGGTGACCCAGTACTTC. It encodes CASSEWGGRVTQYF. The whole variable domain, filled in from reference TRBV25-1 and TRBJ2-5, reads EADIYQTPRYLVIGTGKKITLECSQTMGHDKMYWYQQDPGMELHLIHYSYGVNSTEKGDLSSESTVSRIRTEHFPLTLESARPSHTSQYLCASSEWGGRVTQYFGPGTRLLVL.

This chain joins TRBV6-5 and TRBJ1-6, with D perhaps matching TRBD1 (5 bases). The CDR3 totals 13 residues. Trimming took off 7 bases at V and 6 bases at J, with 10 bases between the two ends. CDR1 MNHEY and CDR2 SVGAGI come from the germline V gene. Written as DNA, the CDR3 is TGTGCCAGCAAGGAGGGGCTTAATTCACCCCTCCACTTT. Translated, it gives CASKEGLNSPLHF.

The chain employs TRBV5-5 and TRBJ2-5; possibly TRBD2 for D (6 bases). The CDR3 spans 18 residues. V was pared by 5 bases and J by 4 bases, with 27 bases between. The V gene's germline CDR1 is SGHKS and CDR2 YYEKEE (reference sequence). As DNA, the CDR3 is TGTGCCAGCAGTCAAGGACTATCCCCCCGCGCGGTCGGAGAGACCCAGTACTTC. Translated, it gives CASSQGLSPRAVGETQYF.

This chain joins TRBV20-1 and TRBJ2-1; perhaps TRBD2 as D (6 bases). V lost 8 bases to trimming and J lost 12 bases, with 17 bases between them. Germline V CDR1 and CDR2: DFQATT, SNEGSKA (reference sequence). The CDR3 spans 11 residues. CDR3 in DNA: TGCAGTACTACCGCCTGGGACTCGCAGTTCTTC. Its translation is CSTTAWDSQFF.

The chain uses TRBV6-5 and TRBJ1-4; TRBD1 matches at 7 bases. The CDR3 runs 15 residues. Germline lookup yields CDR1 MNHEY and CDR2 SVGAGI. The J segment lost 3 bases and the V segment lost 6 bases, leaving 7 bases of the junction unmatched. CDR3 sequence: CASRPRDSSNEKLFF. CDR3 DNA sequence: TGTGCCAGCAGACCTCGGGACAGCTCTAATGAAAAACTGTTTTTT.

The chain carries TRBV5-1 and TRBJ1-4, with D hard to call. Trimming shortened V by 2 bases and J by 0 bases, and 20 bases separated the two germline ends. The CDR3 has 19 residues. Per the germline V gene, CDR1 is SGHRS and CDR2 is YFSETQ. In DNA form, the CDR3 reads TGCGCCAGCAGCTTATCCGGGGTGGGCAGGACCACAACTAATGAAAAACTGTTTTTT. Translating it yields CASSLSGVGRTTTNEKLFF.

This clone is a singleton in its sample. The chain links TRBV28 to TRBJ1-2, with 9 bases matching TRBD1. J gave up 2 bases and V 4 bases, and 5 bases lay outside the gene matches. Germline assignment: CDR1 MDHEN and CDR2 SYDVKM. The CDR3 covers 15 residues. CDR3 nucleotides: TGTGCCAGCAGTTCGGGACAGGGCGTAAACTATGGCTACACCTTC. Translated, it gives CASSSGQGVNYGYTF.